This T cell receptor beta chain was observed in a study of liver allograft versus peripheral blood T cells (TCRdb year 2020). Notes on the research overall: In liver transplant recipients, the study looked at T cell receptor repertoires in the peripheral blood and set them against the repertoires found within the transplanted livers. General study outcomes and caveats: The T cell receptor repertoires within liver allografts were reported to be different from the T cell receptor repertoires detected in peripheral blood.

Data came from an Illumina MiSeq. TCRdb redid the processing of the public reads, applying fastp at Q25 and MiXCR, and retained in-frame beta chains. Rows with a matching CDR3 protein are joined into one entry that keeps the most common DNA and genes. Here the sample has around 1,700 distinct CDR3 sequences; more than 15% occur a single time. Around 9.8% of the sample is taken by the ten largest. Inclusive of the bounding cysteine and phenylalanine, the CDR3 is 16 residues long. CDR3 DNA is the only sequence kept; it has 48 bases, read in frame from the first base. Between the V and J ends, shortened by 1 base and 0 bases respectively, the junction contains 12 bases. Within its sample, this clonotype is medium-sized (0.01 to 0.1%). Its cognate antigen has yet to be identified. Base qualities are not provided; no much larger clone lies one nucleotide away.

The V and J segments used are TRBV12-3 or TRBV12-4 and TRBJ2-5; D gene: possibly TRBD2, on 6 matching bases. The sequence was collected from a human patient who had a liver transplant. Donor T cells from the graft may be present among the T cells after a transplant. The DNA is TGTGCCAGCAGTTTAGTGGGCGGGGCAAACCAAGAGACCCAGTACTTC. It specifies CASSLVGGANQETQYF.